These 14 T cell receptor beta chains share one sample of origin, sequenced in a study of yellow fever vaccine responses in identical twins. TCRdb reanalysed the RT-PCR reads using MiXCR and keeps one entry per CDR3 protein. Here the sample spans around 16,000 distinct CDR3 sequences, roughly 80% being singletons. Sample: T cells from blood (PBMCs), unsorted or a sorted subset (not recorded which), taken before or after yellow fever vaccination (not recorded which). These receptors were collected from a young woman who received the yellow fever vaccine.

The chain couples TRBV11-1 to TRBJ2-3, with D hard to call. This CDR3 contains 14 residues. Germline V gene data show CDR1 as SGHAT and CDR2 as FQDESV (reference sequence). With 5 bases removed from V and 4 bases from J, the gap between germline ends came to 13 bases. The CDR3 nucleotides read TGTGCCAGCAGCACCTCCAGGAACGCAGATACGCAGTATTTT. Translating gives CASSTSRNADTQYF.

CDR3 region: CSVEGLAAYEQYF. In DNA form, the CDR3 reads TGCAGCGTTGAGGGACTAGCGGCCTACGAGCAGTACTTC. The V gene is TRBV29-1, the J gene TRBJ2-7, with 11 bases lining up with TRBD2. This CDR3 spans 13 amino acids. Trimming removed 3 bases from V and 2 bases from J; junction bases left unmatched: 0. Germline CDR1 SQVTM, CDR2 ANQGSEA.

For this clonotype: Germline and junction disagree at one end, which may indicate a read error. The chain combines TRBV7-6 with TRBJ2-1, with D perhaps given as TRBD1 or TRBD2 (5 bases each). The CDR3 has 17 amino acids. CDR1 SGHVS and CDR2 FNYEAQ come from the germline V gene. The CDR3 reads CASSKIIGAGVDNELFF. For the CDR3, the DNA is TGTGCCAGCAGCAAAATAATTGGGGCCGGGGTAGACAATGAGCTGTTCTTC.

The J gene is TRBJ2-7, the V gene TRBV5-1; 8 bases map to TRBD1. The length of the CDR3 is 15 residues. The V and J ends lost 0 bases and 4 bases, in that order; junction bases with no gene match: 6. Germline V gene lookup returns CDR1 SGHRS and CDR2 YFSETQ. Written as DNA, the CDR3 is TGCGCCAGCAGCTTGGGCGGACAGGGACCTTACGAGCAGTACTTC. This translates into CASSLGGQGPYEQYF.

V and J are TRBV7-2 and TRBJ1-5; unclear D gene. In germline, CDR1 is SGHTA, CDR2 FQGNSA. V was clipped by 0 bases and J by 1 base, with 4 bases between them. CDR3 length: 14 residues. The CDR3 DNA reads TGTGCCAGCAGCTTAGCGGAAAGCAATCAGCCCCAGCATTTT. Translation gives CASSLAESNQPQHF. Variable domain in full (rest from reference TRBV7-2 and TRBJ1-5): GAGVSQSPSNKVTEKGKDVELRCDPISGHTALYWYRQSLGQGLEFLIYFQGNSAPDKSGLPSDRFSAERTGGSVSTLTIQRTQQEDSAVYLCASSLAESNQPQHFGDGTRLSIL.

This sequence joins TRBV11-1 and TRBJ1-1; D is possibly TRBD1 (6 bases). Germline CDR1 is SGHAT and CDR2 is FQDESV (reference sequence). The length of the CDR3 is 15 residues. With 3 bases removed from V and 4 bases from J, the gap between germline ends came to 15 bases. Written as DNA, the CDR3 is TGTGCCAGCAGCTTTAGTATCGGACAGCTCACTGAAGCTTTCTTT. It is translated as CASSFSIGQLTEAFF.

The V call is TRBV2, the J call TRBJ2-7; no firm D call. This CDR3 region has 12 residues. The V end lost 5 bases, the J end lost 0 bases, and 5 bases lay between the germline ends. Germline CDR1 reads SNHLY; CDR2 reads FYNNEI. CDR3 amino acids: CASSRNSYEQYF. The CDR3, as DNA: TGTGCCAGCAGTCGAAACTCCTACGAGCAGTACTTC.

This chain links TRBV29-1 with TRBJ1-4; D not resolved. This CDR3 has 12 amino acids. Trimming shortened V by 4 bases and J by 3 bases, and 6 bases separated the two germline ends. Looked up from germline, CDR1 is SQVTM and CDR2 is ANQGSEA. In DNA, the CDR3 is TGCAGCGTTGGGATACCTAATGAAAAACTGTTTTTT. Translated: CSVGIPNEKLFF.

This chain connects TRBV2 to TRBJ2-1; 9 nucleotides align to TRBD2. The CDR3 has 15 residues. The germline CDR1 and CDR2 sequences are SNHLY and FYNNEI. V was clipped by 10 bases and J by 1 base; unmatched bases: 8. The CDR3: CATFSGGGSYNEQFF. Here the CDR3 DNA reads TGTGCCACCTTTAGCGGGGGTGGTTCCTACAATGAGCAGTTCTTC.

The rearrangement links TRBV6-5 to TRBJ2-7; D not resolved. The CDR3 loop spans 12 amino acids. The germline V gene encodes CDR1 MNHEY and CDR2 SVGAGI. The V gene lost 7 bases and the J gene lost 6 bases, with 13 bases spanning the gap. CDR3 region: CASNPRWGEQYF. CDR3 DNA sequence: TGTGCCAGCAACCCACGATGGGGCGAGCAGTACTTC.

The J gene is TRBJ2-7, the V gene TRBV2; TRBD2 is a possible D gene (5 bases). Trimming took 3 bases from V and 1 from J, leaving 7 bases between them. CDR1 is SNHLY, CDR2 FYNNEI, per germline. The CDR3 spans 13 residues. The CDR3 sequence is CASSDGLSYEQYF. CDR3 coding DNA: TGTGCCAGCAGTGACGGACTGTCCTACGAGCAGTACTTC.

The chain joins TRBV11-2 to TRBJ2-1; D gene ambiguous. The V gene's germline CDR1 is SGHAT and CDR2 FQNNGV. The CDR3 length is 14 residues. V was cut by 7 bases and J by 6 bases, with 16 bases left in between. The CDR3, as DNA: TGTGCCAGCACCCCTACAGTAGTCAGCAATGAGCAGTTCTTC. Amino acids: CASTPTVVSNEQFF.

The rearrangement links TRBV25-1 to TRBJ2-1, with a possible D match to TRBD2 (7 bases). The CDR3 consists of 15 residues. Germline loops: CDR1 MGHDK, CDR2 SYGVNS. V lost 4 bases, J lost 5 bases, and 15 bases lay in between. The CDR3, as DNA: TGTGCCAGCAGTGCGGGGGGCCCCTATCACAATGAGCAGTTCTTC. This encodes CASSAGGPYHNEQFF.

This clonotype has just a few counts. An end of the junction does not agree with germline; a read error may underlie this. CDR3 sequence (DNA): TGTGCCAGCAGCCACCTGGGCACAAATACGCAGTATTTT. Protein: CASSHLGTNTQYF. The chain recombines TRBV14 with TRBJ2-3; D unresolved. The CDR3 contains 13 residues. Germline V gene data show CDR1 as SGHDN and CDR2 as FVKESK.